The clone carrying this TCR beta chain was seen a single time. This CDR3 has 15 residues. Germline CDR1 SGHTA, CDR2 FQGNSA. The V and J ends lost 10 bases and 3 bases, in that order; junction bases with no gene match: 11. This entry comes from a study of blood T cell repertoires in COVID-19. Study information: Sample material is recorded as cDNA or gDNA derived from T cells, B-cell-depleted T cells, or PBMCs.

The method was immunoSEQ multiplex PCR; TCRdb's version includes in-frame clones alone and lacks a portion of them. Of about 150,000 clones in the sample, approximately 85% were seen once. This sequence was found in a human donor with acute or convalescent COVID-19. The donor label of this sample is uncertain. The rearrangement uses TRBV7-2 and TRBJ2-1; 8 bases line up with TRBD2. Sequenced material: peripheral blood. CDR3 sequence (DNA): TGTGCCACCTCGAGCGGTAGCGGGAACTACAATGAGCAGTTCTTC. Amino acids: CATSSGSGNYNEQFF.